This T cell receptor beta chain was found in a study of T cell responses to AZD1222 COVID-19 vaccine. Worth noting for this clone: Distinct nucleotide sequences in the sample also encode this CDR3.

Per germline, CDR1 GTSNPN and CDR2 SVGIG (reference sequence). The V end was cut by 0 bases, the J end by 2 bases, with 7 bases between. The CDR3 extends over 13 amino acids. The table came from immunoSEQ multiplex PCR; TCRdb's copy has only in-frame clones and leaves some out. Altogether around 130,000 clones are present, almost 90% being singletons, with the ten largest covering under 3.5%. The sequences come from peripheral blood, collected on day 0 of AZD1222 vaccination. This chain joins TRBV30 and TRBJ1-2; D is unclear. The receptor was derived from an adult in good health. CDR3 DNA: TGTGCCTGGAGTGTTTCTGGAAACTATGGCTACACCTTC. Encoded protein: CAWSVSGNYGYTF.